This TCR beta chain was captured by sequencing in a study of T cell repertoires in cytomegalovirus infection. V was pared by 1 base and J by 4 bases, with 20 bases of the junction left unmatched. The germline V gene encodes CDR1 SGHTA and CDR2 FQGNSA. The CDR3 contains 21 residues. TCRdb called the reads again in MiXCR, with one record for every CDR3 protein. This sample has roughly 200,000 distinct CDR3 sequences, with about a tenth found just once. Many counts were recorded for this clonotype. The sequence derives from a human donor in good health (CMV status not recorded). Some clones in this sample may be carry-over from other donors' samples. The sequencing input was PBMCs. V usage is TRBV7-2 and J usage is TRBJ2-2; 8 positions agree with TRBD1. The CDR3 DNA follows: TGTGCCAGCAGCTTAGGCTCAGGGGGCCTCTCCTGGCGGGGAGGCACCGGGGAGCTGTTTTTT. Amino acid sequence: CASSLGSGGLSWRGGTGELFF. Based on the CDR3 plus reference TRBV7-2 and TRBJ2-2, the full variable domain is GAGVSQSPSNKVTEKGKDVELRCDPISGHTALYWYRQSLGQGLEFLIYFQGNSAPDKSGLPSDRFSAERTGGSVSTLTIQRTQQEDSAVYLCASSLGSGGLSWRGGTGELFFGEGSRLTVL.